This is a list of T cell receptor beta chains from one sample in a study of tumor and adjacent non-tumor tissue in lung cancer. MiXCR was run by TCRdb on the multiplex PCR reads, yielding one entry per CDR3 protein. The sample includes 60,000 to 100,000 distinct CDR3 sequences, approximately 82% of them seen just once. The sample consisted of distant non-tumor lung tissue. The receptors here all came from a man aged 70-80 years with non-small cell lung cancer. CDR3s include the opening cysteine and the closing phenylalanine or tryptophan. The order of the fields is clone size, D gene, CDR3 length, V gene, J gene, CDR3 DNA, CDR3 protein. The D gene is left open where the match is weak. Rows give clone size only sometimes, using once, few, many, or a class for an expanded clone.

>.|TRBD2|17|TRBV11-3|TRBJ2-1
TGTCCCAGCAACTTAGGCCTGTTAGCGGGAGATAGAAATGAGCAGTTCTTC
CPSNLGLLAGDRNEQFF
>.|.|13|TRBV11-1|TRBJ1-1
TGTGCCAGCAGGGCCGACATGGACACTGAAGCTTTCTTT
CASRADMDTEAFF
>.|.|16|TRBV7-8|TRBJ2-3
TGTGTCAGCAGCTTCTTATTATGGGGAAGCGCAAATACGCAGTATTTT
CVSSFLLWGSANTQYF
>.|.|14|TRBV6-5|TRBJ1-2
TGTGCCAGTAGACGCCCGGCGGATAACTATGTCTACACCTTC
CASRRPADNYVYTF
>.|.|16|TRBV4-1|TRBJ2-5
TGCGCCAACAGCCGGAATCCTGAGAGGGAACAAGAGACCCAGTATTTC
CANSRNPEREQETQYF
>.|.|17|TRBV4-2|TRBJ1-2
TGTGCCAGCAGCCAAGATATGGGAGCGTTCTCTAACTATGGCTACACCTTC
CASSQDMGAFSNYGYTF
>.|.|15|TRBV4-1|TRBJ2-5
TGCGCCAGCAGCCAAGTATTGACACTTGAAGAGACCCAGTGCTTC
CASSQVLTLEETQCF
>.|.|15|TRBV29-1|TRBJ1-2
TGCAGCGTTGAAGACTCACGGCAGGACTTAGGCGGCTACACCTTC
CSVEDSRQDLGGYTF
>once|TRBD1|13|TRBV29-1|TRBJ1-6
TGCGGCGTGACTGGGACAGGCAATTCACCCCTCCAGTTT
CGVTGTGNSPLQF
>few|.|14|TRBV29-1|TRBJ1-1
TGTAGCGTTCTGTCCTCGAGGCCGAACACTGAAACTTTCTTT
CSVLSSRPNTETFF
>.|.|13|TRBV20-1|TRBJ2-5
TGCAGTGCTTGGAAGGAACTGGAAGAGAGACAGTACTTC
CSAWKELEERQYF
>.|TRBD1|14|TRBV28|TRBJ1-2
TGTGCCAACACTCTGGACAGGGTTGACTATGGCTACACCTTC
CANTLDRVDYGYTF
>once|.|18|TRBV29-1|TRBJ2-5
TGCAGCGTTGAATTCTATTGGACCAGCCGGGGGAAACAAGGGATCCAGTACTTC
CSVEFYWTSRGKQGIQYF